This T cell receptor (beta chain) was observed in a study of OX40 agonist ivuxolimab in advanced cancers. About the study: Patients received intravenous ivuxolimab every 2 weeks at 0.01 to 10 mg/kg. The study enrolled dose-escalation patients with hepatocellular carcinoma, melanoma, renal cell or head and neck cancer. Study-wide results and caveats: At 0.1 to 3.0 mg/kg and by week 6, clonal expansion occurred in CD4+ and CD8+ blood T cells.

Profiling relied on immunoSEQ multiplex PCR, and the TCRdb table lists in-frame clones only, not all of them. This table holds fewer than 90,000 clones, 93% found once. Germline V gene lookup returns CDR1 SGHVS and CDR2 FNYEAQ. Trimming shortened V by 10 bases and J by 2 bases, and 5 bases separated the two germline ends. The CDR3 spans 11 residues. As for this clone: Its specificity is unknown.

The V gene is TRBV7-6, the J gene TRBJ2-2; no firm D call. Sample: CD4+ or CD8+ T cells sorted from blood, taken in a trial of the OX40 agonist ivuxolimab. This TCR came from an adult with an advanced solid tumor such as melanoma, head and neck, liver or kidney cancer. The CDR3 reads CATDNTGELFF. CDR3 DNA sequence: TGTGCCACCGATAACACCGGGGAGCTGTTTTTT.